The clone carrying this T cell receptor beta chain was observed a handful of times. The target antigen is unknown. The entirety of the isolated RNA underwent reverse transcription, so expressed TCRB transcripts were sequenced. Sequencing was performed with immunoSEQ multiplex PCR; in TCRdb, only in-frame clones are kept and a portion is missing. The table shows 900,000 or so clones, with around a sixth occurring only once. This sample was taken from a study of beta chain features in type 1 diabetes. Study-level findings and limits: Relative to healthy donors, patients appeared to have naive, central memory and Treg TCRB repertoires that were more similar.

The CDR3 is 16 amino acids. Germline values: CDR1 MNHEY, CDR2 SVGAGI. Trimming removed 1 base at V and 9 bases at J, with 21 bases between. The specimen was naive CD4+ T cells from blood. This chain links TRBV6-5 with TRBJ1-2, with D possibly TRBD1 on 6 matching bases. This TCR was sampled from a woman aged 18-35 years in good health. CDR3 region: CASSYLQGYLLSSYTF. CDR3 nucleotides: TGTGCCAGCAGTTACTTACAGGGATATCTTCTGAGTAGCTACACCTTC.